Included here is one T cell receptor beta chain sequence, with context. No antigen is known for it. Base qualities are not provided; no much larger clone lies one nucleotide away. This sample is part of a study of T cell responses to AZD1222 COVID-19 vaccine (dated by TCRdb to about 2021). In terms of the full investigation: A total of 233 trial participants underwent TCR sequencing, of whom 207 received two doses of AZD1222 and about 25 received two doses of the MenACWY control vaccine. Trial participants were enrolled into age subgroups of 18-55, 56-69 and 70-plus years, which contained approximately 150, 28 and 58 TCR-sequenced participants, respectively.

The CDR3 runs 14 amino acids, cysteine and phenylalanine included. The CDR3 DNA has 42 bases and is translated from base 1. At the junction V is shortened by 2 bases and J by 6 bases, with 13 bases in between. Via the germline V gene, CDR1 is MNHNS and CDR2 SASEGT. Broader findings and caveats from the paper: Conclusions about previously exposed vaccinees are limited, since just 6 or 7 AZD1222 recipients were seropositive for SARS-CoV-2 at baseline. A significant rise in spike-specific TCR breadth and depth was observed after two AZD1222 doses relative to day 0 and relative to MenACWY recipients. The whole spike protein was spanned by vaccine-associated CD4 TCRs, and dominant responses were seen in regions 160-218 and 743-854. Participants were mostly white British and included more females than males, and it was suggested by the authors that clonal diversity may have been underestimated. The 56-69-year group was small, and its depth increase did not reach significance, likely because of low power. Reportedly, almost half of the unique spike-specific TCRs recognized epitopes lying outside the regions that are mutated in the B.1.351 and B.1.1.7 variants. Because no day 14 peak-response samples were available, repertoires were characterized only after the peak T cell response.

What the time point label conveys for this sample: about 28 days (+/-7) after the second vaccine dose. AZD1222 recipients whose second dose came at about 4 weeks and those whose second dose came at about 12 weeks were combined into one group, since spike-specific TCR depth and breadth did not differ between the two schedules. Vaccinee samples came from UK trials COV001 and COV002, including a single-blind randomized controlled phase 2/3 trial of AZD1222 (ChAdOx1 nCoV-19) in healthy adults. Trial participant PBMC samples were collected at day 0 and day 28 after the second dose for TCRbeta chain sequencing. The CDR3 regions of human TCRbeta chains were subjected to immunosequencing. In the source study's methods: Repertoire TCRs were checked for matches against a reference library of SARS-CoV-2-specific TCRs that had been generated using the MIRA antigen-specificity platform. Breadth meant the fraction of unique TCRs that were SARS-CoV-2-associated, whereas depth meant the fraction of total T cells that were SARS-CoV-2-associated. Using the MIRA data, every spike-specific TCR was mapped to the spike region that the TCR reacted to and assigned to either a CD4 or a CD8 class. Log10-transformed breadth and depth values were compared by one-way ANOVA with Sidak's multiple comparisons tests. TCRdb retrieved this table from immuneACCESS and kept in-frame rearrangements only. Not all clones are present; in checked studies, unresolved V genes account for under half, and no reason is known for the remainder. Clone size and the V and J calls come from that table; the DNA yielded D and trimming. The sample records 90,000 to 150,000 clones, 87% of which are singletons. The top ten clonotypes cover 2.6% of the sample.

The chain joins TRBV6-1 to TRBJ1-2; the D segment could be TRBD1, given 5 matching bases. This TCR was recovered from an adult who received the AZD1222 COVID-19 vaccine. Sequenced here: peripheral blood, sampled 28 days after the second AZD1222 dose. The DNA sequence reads TGTGCCAGCAGTGAAAACCGGGGGAGGGATGGCTACACCTTC. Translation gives CASSENRGRDGYTF.